This TCR beta chain was identified in a study of T cell responses to AZD1222 COVID-19 vaccine. On this clone itself: The antigen is undetermined.

Measured with immunoSEQ multiplex PCR; TCRdb has only the in-frame clones, and not every one. The sample records 66,000 or so clones, 70% to 80% being singletons. Per germline, CDR1 LNHDA and CDR2 SQIVND (reference sequence). This CDR3 has 16 residues. After removal of 5 bases from V and 2 bases from J, the junction contained 10 bases not matched to a gene. Findings of the study overall: Without day 14 samples, only post-peak T cell repertoires were studied. Nearly half of spike-specific TCRs reportedly go after variant regions that carry no mutations. In a largely white British group with more females than males, clonal diversity was possibly underestimated. Spike-spanning, vaccine-associated CD4 TCRs were dominant at 160-218 and 743-854.

The receptor comes from an adult in good health. This material consisted of peripheral blood, taken on day 0 of MenACWY control vaccination. V and J are TRBV19 and TRBJ2-3; TRBD1 aligns across 7 bases. The DNA for the CDR3 is TGTGCCAGTAGTTTTTTGTCGACAGGGCTCACAGATACGCAGTATTTT. Its protein product is CASSFLSTGLTDTQYF.